The clone carrying this T cell receptor (beta chain) was detected many times. Its antigen is as yet unknown. TCRdb re-called the 5' RACE reads with MiXCR, one entry per CDR3 protein. The repertoire holds about 240,000 distinct CDR3 sequences, with under 30% as singletons. This entry belongs to a study of CD8 T cells in ankylosing spondylitis. The study, taken as a whole, reports: As reported, disease-linked clones showed significant enrichment in matched ankylosing spondylitis synovial fluid. Clones that were linked to disease were CD8+ and were relatively rare in peripheral blood.

This TCR was sampled from a male donor with ankylosing spondylitis or in good health (not recorded which). Sequencing used blood, either unsorted or a sorted T cell fraction (not recorded which).

CDR3 bases: TGCGCCAGCGCGAAACAGGACACAGATACGCAGTATTTT. It yields the protein CASAKQDTDTQYF. The rearrangement links TRBV5-1 to TRBJ2-3, with D possibly being TRBD1 (5 bases). CDR1 is SGHRS, CDR2 YFSETQ, per germline. The CDR3 contains 13 residues. V was pared by 7 bases and J by 2 bases, with 11 bases between.